Each of the 28 T cell receptor beta chains below was sequenced from the same sample in a study of T cell changes during pregnancy in multiple sclerosis. This table comes from immunoSEQ multiplex PCR, and its TCRdb copy is limited to in-frame clones, with some not included. The sample yields around 100,000 clones, about nine tenths seen once. Material: peripheral blood, obtained in the second trimester of pregnancy. The receptor set was obtained from a female donor with multiple sclerosis, enrolled in a pregnancy study.

The chain uses TRBV5-1 and TRBJ1-1; possibly TRBD1 for D (5 bases). V was pared by 5 bases and J by 1 base, with 15 bases between. The CDR3 is 15 residues long. Germline CDR1 reads SGHRS; CDR2 reads YFSETQ. CDR3 region: CASRAPGNANTEAFF. CDR3 DNA: TGCGCCAGCAGGGCCCCAGGGAACGCGAACACTGAAGCTTTCTTT.

V is TRBV5-4 and J is TRBJ2-5; maybe TRBD1 (6 bases). Trimming left V 4 bases short and J 5 bases short, with 15 bases between. The CDR3 has 14 residues. CDR1 is SGHNT and CDR2 is YYREEE in the germline V gene (reference sequence). CDR3 nucleotide sequence: TGTGCCAGCAGCCCGGTTGGGGGCAGGGAGACCCAGTACTTC. Its translation: CASSPVGGRETQYF.

Comment on this clone: The germline gene is not matched at one end of the junction; a read error may be the cause. V usage is TRBV6-5 and J usage is TRBJ2-7; unclear D gene. CDR1 MNHEY and CDR2 SVGAGI come from the germline V gene. This CDR3 has 13 residues. CDR3 loop: CASSYGPSCEQYF. In DNA form, the CDR3 reads TGTGCCAGCAGTTACGGCCCGTCCTGCGAGCAGTACTTC.

The chain uses TRBV25-1 and TRBJ1-1; TRBD1 aligns across 9 bases. V lost 8 bases and J lost 11; bases outside the gene matches: 12. The CDR3 is made up of 13 amino acids. Germline V CDR1 and CDR2: MGHDK, SYGVNS. As DNA, the CDR3 is TGTGCCAGCGGCATCACCGGGACAGGGCTTGCTTTCTTT. Translated: CASGITGTGLAFF.

This sequence joins TRBV14 and TRBJ2-7, with 8 bases fitting TRBD2. Trimming took 4 bases from V and 4 from J; bases not matched to a gene: 6. This CDR3 has 14 amino acids. The V gene's germline CDR1 is SGHDN and CDR2 FVKESK. The DNA of the CDR3 is TGTGCCAGCAGCCTTGGGAGCGGGAGTTACGAGCAGTACTTC. Translating it yields CASSLGSGSYEQYF.

This chain connects TRBV11-2 to TRBJ2-3; unclear D gene. CDR1 SGHAT and CDR2 FQNNGV come from the germline V gene. The CDR3 is 13 amino acids. V was shortened by 4 bases and J by 8 bases, with 13 bases between the two germline ends. CDR3 DNA: TGTGCCAGCAGCTCCCATAGTGTCGTTACGCAGTATTTT. It translates to CASSSHSVVTQYF.

This rearrangement joins TRBV10-3 to TRBJ2-7; no clear D. Germline lookup yields CDR1 ENHRY and CDR2 SYGVKD. Trimming removed 9 bases from V and 6 bases from J, with 15 bases in between. The length of the CDR3 is 12 residues. CDR3: CAMAEAASEQYF. In DNA form, the CDR3 reads TGTGCCATGGCCGAGGCGGCTAGCGAGCAGTACTTC.

This clone was seen more than once but under ten times. This chain connects TRBV5-6 to TRBJ1-1; 10 bases are shared with TRBD1. The CDR3 consists of 13 residues. CDR1 SGHDT and CDR2 YYEEEE come from the germline V gene. V dropped 4 bases and J dropped 7; count of bases not matched to a gene: 4. CDR3 sequence: CASSRDRGGEAFF. The CDR3 region has the DNA TGTGCCAGCAGCAGGGACAGGGGAGGTGAAGCTTTCTTT.

The rearrangement uses TRBV4-2 and TRBJ2-1; TRBD2 agrees at 8 bases. This CDR3 region has 17 residues. Germline CDR1 and CDR2: LGHNA and YNFKEQ. The trim removed 4 bases at V and 6 bases at J, leaving 14 bases unmatched. CDR3 DNA sequence: TGTGCCAGCAGCCCCCAGGATGGCGGGAGGATCACCAATGAGCAGTTCTTC. Protein sequence: CASSPQDGGRITNEQFF.

This clone came up once. V usage is TRBV7-8 and J usage is TRBJ2-7, with D maybe TRBD2 (6 bases). The ends were cut back, 0 bases at V and 2 bases at J, with 14 bases in the middle. The germline CDR1 and CDR2 sequences are SGHVS and FQNEAQ. CDR3 size: 16 residues. CDR3 bases: TGTGCCAGCAGCTTAGCGGCGGGATTAATACCCTACGAGCAGTACTTC. It is translated as CASSLAAGLIPYEQYF.

The chain combines TRBV6-6 with TRBJ1-1; no clear D. V shed 6 bases and J shed 7 bases, with 9 bases lying between them. CDR3 length equals 11 residues. Germline-derived CDR1 and CDR2 are MNHNY and SVGAGI (reference sequence). CDR3 coding DNA: TGTGCCAGCAGCTCTAACTATGAAGCTTTCTTT. Protein product: CASSSNYEAFF.

The chain couples TRBV7-3 to TRBJ2-6; D remains ambiguous. The CDR3 totals 16 residues. V was shortened by 4 bases and J by 2 bases, with 12 bases between the two germline ends. CDR1 and CDR2 from the germline V gene are SGHTA and FQGTGA. The DNA of the CDR3 is TGTGCCAGCAGCTCTAGTGTTGAGCCTGGGGCCAACGTCCTGACTTTC. Residues: CASSSSVEPGANVLTF.

V usage is TRBV5-1 and J usage is TRBJ2-3; D gene uncertain. This CDR3 region has 13 residues. V lost 2 bases and J lost 1, with 5 bases in between. Germline CDR1 reads SGHRS; CDR2 reads YFSETQ. The CDR3 region is CASSFLGTDTQYF. CDR3 DNA sequence: TGCGCCAGCAGCTTCCTAGGCACAGATACGCAGTATTTT.

This clone showed up just once. The chain has TRBV7-3 and TRBJ2-3; perhaps TRBD2 as D (6 bases). CDR3 size: 15 residues. Trimming cost V 5 bases and J 9 bases, with 21 bases left between them. The germline V gene encodes CDR1 SGHTA and CDR2 FQGTGA. In DNA form, the CDR3 reads TGTGCCAGCAGCCTCGACCGGGACTCAAGCAGAACGCAGTATTTT. Its protein is CASSLDRDSSRTQYF. The complete variable domain, with remaining parts taken from reference TRBV7-3 and TRBJ2-3, reads GAGVSQTPSNKVTEKGKYVELRCDPISGHTALYWYRQSLGQGPEFLIYFQGTGAADDSGLPNDRFFAVRPEGSVSTLKIQRTERGDSAVYLCASSLDRDSSRTQYFGPGTRLTVL.

The CDR3 loop reads CASSPGQANTEAFF. The DNA for the CDR3 is TGTGCCAGCAGCCCGGGACAGGCAAATACTGAAGCTTTCTTT. The rearrangement links TRBV6-6 to TRBJ1-1, with 8 nucleotides matching TRBD1. V was pared by 6 bases and J by 5 bases, with 8 bases of the junction left unmatched. This CDR3 region has 14 residues. CDR1 and CDR2 (germline): MNHNY, SVGAGI (reference sequence).

The count of this clone is one. The chain joins TRBV4-2 to TRBJ2-6; TRBD1 aligns across 7 bases. Germline CDR1 LGHNA, CDR2 YNFKEQ. This CDR3 comprises 16 residues. Trimming took 5 bases from V and 2 from J; bases not matched to a gene: 6. In DNA, the CDR3 is TGTGCCAGCAGCGTACAGGGACAGACTGGGGCCAACGTCCTGACTTTC. This translates into CASSVQGQTGANVLTF.

On this clone itself: The junction departs from germline at one end; a sequencing error may be responsible. This chain joins TRBV7-7 and TRBJ2-2, with 10 bases lining up with TRBD2. The V gene's germline CDR1 is SSHAT and CDR2 FNYEAQ (reference sequence). This CDR3 is 17 amino acids long. The CDR3: CASSLKPSGSGTGELFF. The CDR3 DNA sequence: TGTGCTAGCAGCTTAAAACCTAGCGGGAGCGGCACCGGGGAGCTGTTTTTT.

The genes are TRBV19 and TRBJ2-2; TRBD1 matches at 11 bases. Germline loops: CDR1 LNHDA, CDR2 SQIVND (reference sequence). CDR3 length: 17 amino acids. V lost 5 bases and J lost 4; bases outside the gene matches: 9. The CDR3 nucleotides are TGTGCCAGTAGTGGCTTAGGACAGGGGGCGCGCACCGGGGAGCTGTTTTTT. This translates into CASSGLGQGARTGELFF.

This clone was seen only once. The rearrangement joins TRBV18 to TRBJ2-7; TRBD1 aligns across 9 bases. The CDR3 has 16 residues. V shed 1 base, J shed 7 bases, and the junction held 11 bases outside the gene matches. Germline V gives CDR1 KGHSH, CDR2 LQKENI. This chain's CDR3 is CASSPRGDRVPEEQYF. The CDR3 DNA reads TGTGCCAGCTCACCACGGGGGGACAGGGTTCCGGAAGAGCAGTACTTC.

The chain couples TRBV5-1 to TRBJ2-2; no clear D. The length of the CDR3 is 15 residues. Trimming shortened V by 7 bases and J by 4 bases, and 17 bases separated the two germline ends. Germline CDR1 is SGHRS and CDR2 is YFSETQ. Written as DNA, the CDR3 is TGCGCCAGCCTCGTCGAGCCGTCCGGCACCGGGGAGCTGTTTTTT. This translates into CASLVEPSGTGELFF.

The chain recombines TRBV30 with TRBJ1-1; 7 bases fit TRBD1. Looked up from germline, CDR1 is GTSNPN and CDR2 is SVGIG (reference sequence). V lost 0 bases and J lost 1; bases outside the gene matches: 5. The length of the CDR3 is 15 residues. CDR3 loop: CAWSVWGTANTEAFF. The CDR3 DNA reads TGTGCCTGGAGTGTATGGGGGACAGCGAACACTGAAGCTTTCTTT.

The V and J genes are TRBV19 and TRBJ2-1, with 14 bases matching TRBD2. The CDR3 totals 18 residues. V lost 7 bases and J lost 9; bases outside the gene matches: 17. Germline V lookup: CDR1 LNHDA, CDR2 SQIVND (reference sequence). The CDR3 bases are TGTGCCAGTACCCCGGGACTAGCGGGAGCCCTACACTCGGCTGAGCAGTTCTTC. Translation: CASTPGLAGALHSAEQFF.

The rearrangement joins TRBV2 to TRBJ2-5, with 8 bases matching TRBD1. Per germline, CDR1 SNHLY and CDR2 FYNNEI. The CDR3 is 13 amino acids. The V segment lost 6 bases and the J segment 5 bases; nucleotides outside the gene matches: 5. The CDR3 loop reads CASRSGGAETQYF. The CDR3 nucleotides are TGTGCCAGCAGGTCAGGGGGCGCGGAGACCCAGTACTTC. Complete variable domain (other parts from reference TRBV2 and TRBJ2-5): EPEVTQTPSHQVTQMGQEVILRCVPISNHLYFYWYRQILGQKVEFLVSFYNNEISEKSEIFDDQFSVERPDGSNFTLKIRSTKLEDSAMYFCASRSGGAETQYFGPGTRLLVL.

This chain uses TRBV11-3 with TRBJ1-1; maybe TRBD1 (6 bases). Trimming took off 5 bases at V and 2 bases at J, with 15 bases between the two ends. The germline CDR1 and CDR2 sequences are SGHNT and YENEEA. The CDR3 is 15 residues long. CDR3 in DNA: TGTGCCAGCAGCGCGCTAACAGGGCCAAACACTGAAGCTTTCTTT. It translates to CASSALTGPNTEAFF.

This chain links TRBV28 with TRBJ2-7; D unclear. The CDR3 is 13 residues long. Trimming took off 5 bases at V and 2 bases at J, with 10 bases between the two ends. CDR1 MDHEN and CDR2 SYDVKM come from the germline V gene. CDR3: CASSIRDAYEQYF. The DNA for the CDR3 is TGTGCCAGCAGTATAAGAGATGCCTACGAGCAGTACTTC.

The V and J genes are TRBV4-3 and TRBJ2-7; 7 bases are a match to TRBD1. Germline V lookup: CDR1 LGHNA, CDR2 YSLEER. This CDR3 is built from 14 residues. J was trimmed by 5 bases and V by 4 bases; bases with no gene match: 8. The CDR3 nucleotides are TGCGCCAGCAGCCCTTCAGACACAGGGGACGAGCAGTACTTC. Protein product: CASSPSDTGDEQYF.

This chain joins TRBV15 and TRBJ1-2; D unresolved. Germline V CDR1 and CDR2: LNHNV, YYDKDF (reference sequence). CDR3 length: 14 residues. The V end lost 0 bases, the J end lost 8 bases, and 13 bases lay between the germline ends. The CDR3 sequence is CATSRDKRFGGYTF. The CDR3 bases are TGTGCCACCAGCAGAGATAAGCGCTTCGGGGGCTACACCTTC.

The CDR3 DNA reads TGCGCCAGCAGCCGGACAGTTTTGGGCGAAAAACTGTTTTTT. The encoded protein is CASSRTVLGEKLFF. The gene calls are TRBV4-1 and TRBJ1-4; TRBD1 is a possible D gene (6 bases). The V and J ends lost 4 bases and 8 bases respectively, with 14 bases between them. This CDR3 region has 14 residues. CDR1 MGHRA and CDR2 YSYEKL come from the germline V gene.